This TCR beta chain came from a study of cytomegalovirus exposure and HLA in healthy donors. Germline CDR1 is SGDLS and CDR2 is YYNGEE. Trimming cost V 0 bases and J 10 bases, with 11 bases left between them. The CDR3 has 14 amino acids. With 60 Vbeta and 13 Jbeta primers, the PCR was carried out. The assay was immunoSEQ multiplex PCR, and TCRdb's table has in-frame clones only and misses some. The top ten hold around 2.3% of the sample, which has 110,000 or so clones, 65% to 85% seen once. The chain links TRBV9 to TRBJ1-6, with a possible D match to TRBD1 (6 bases). This receptor was taken from a woman under 30 in good health and CMV-seronegative. Sequencing input: PBMCs. The CDR3 DNA reads as TGTGCCAGCAGCGTAGAACAGGGCGAATCACCCCTCCACTTT. It codes for CASSVEQGESPLHF.